Described below is a single TCR beta chain sequence and its context. The antigen remains unidentified. PCR used 60 Vbeta primers and 13 Jbeta primers. Data came from immunoSEQ multiplex PCR; TCRdb stores just in-frame clones and leaves some out. The data contain about 100,000 clones, around three quarters of them singletons. The sample originates from a study of cytomegalovirus exposure and HLA in healthy donors. General study findings and limits: CMV serostatus was the sole immune exposure information available.

The CDR3 is 16 amino acids. Germline-derived CDR1 and CDR2 are SGHTA and FQGNSA. V was pared by 5 bases and J by 6 bases, with 10 bases of the junction left unmatched. The receptor was derived from a young woman in good health and CMV-seropositive. Sequenced material: PBMCs. This sequence joins TRBV7-2 and TRBJ2-1; 10 nucleotides align to TRBD2. Here the CDR3 DNA reads TGTGCCAGCAGCCCCGGACTAGCGGAGACGATCAATGAGCAGTTCTTC. Protein: CASSPGLAETINEQFF.